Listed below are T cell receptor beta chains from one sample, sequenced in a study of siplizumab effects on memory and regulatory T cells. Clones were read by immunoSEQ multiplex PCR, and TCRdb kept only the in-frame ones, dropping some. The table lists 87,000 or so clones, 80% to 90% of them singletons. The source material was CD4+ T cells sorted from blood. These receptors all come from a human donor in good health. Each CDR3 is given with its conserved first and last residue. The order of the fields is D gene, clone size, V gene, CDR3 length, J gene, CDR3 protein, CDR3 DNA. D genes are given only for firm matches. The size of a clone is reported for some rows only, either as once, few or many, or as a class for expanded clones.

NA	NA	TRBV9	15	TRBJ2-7	CASSVGPGDSYEQYF	TGTGCCAGCAGCGTGGGTCCAGGGGACTCCTACGAGCAGTACTTC
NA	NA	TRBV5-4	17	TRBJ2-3	CASSLSPRVGGTDTQYF	TGTGCCAGCAGCTTGTCTCCGAGGGTAGGAGGGACAGATACGCAGTATTTT
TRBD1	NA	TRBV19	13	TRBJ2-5	CASNRGRQETQYF	TGTGCCAGTAACAGGGGACGGCAAGAGACCCAGTACTTC
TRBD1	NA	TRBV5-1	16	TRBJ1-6	CASSRRAGTGDSPLHF	TGCGCCAGCAGCCGTAGAGCCGGGACAGGGGACTCACCCCTCCACTTT
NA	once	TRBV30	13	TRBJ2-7	CAWSGGRDYEQYF	TGTGCCTGGAGTGGCGGCAGAGACTACGAGCAGTACTTC
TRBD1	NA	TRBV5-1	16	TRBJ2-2	CASSKNGQGPRGELFF	TGCGCCAGCAGCAAGAATGGACAGGGGCCCCGCGGGGAGCTGTTTTTT
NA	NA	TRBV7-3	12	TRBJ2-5	CASSLPQETQYF	TGTGCCAGCAGCCTTCCTCAAGAGACCCAGTACTTC
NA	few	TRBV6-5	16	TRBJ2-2	CASSYSSGSATGELFF	TGTGCCAGCAGTTACTCGAGTGGGTCGGCGACCGGGGAGCTGTTTTTT
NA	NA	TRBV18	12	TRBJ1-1	CASSGMNTEAFF	TGTGCCAGCTCAGGGATGAACACTGAAGCTTTCTTT
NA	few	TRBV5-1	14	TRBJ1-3	CASSLAGFGNTIYF	TGCGCCAGCAGCTTGGCGGGATTCGGAAACACCATATATTTT
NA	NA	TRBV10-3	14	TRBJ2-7	CAISPSGSPYEQYF	TGTGCCATCAGCCCCTCGGGGTCCCCCTACGAGCAGTACTTC
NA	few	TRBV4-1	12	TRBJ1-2	CASSQDVGGYTF	TGCGCCAGCAGCCAAGACGTAGGCGGCTACACCTTC
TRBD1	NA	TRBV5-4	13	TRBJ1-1	CASSLVGQFEAFF	TGTGCCAGCAGCTTGGTGGGACAGTTTGAAGCTTTCTTT
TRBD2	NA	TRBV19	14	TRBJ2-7	CASSTSGGSYEQYF	TGTGCCAGTAGTACCTCGGGAGGCTCCTACGAGCAGTACTTC
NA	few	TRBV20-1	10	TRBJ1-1	CSAQTDEAFF	TGCAGTGCCCAGACAGATGAAGCTTTCTTT
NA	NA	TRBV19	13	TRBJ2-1	CASSLRDPNEQFF	TGTGCCAGTAGTCTGCGGGACCCCAATGAGCAGTTCTTC
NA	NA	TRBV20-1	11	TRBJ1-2	CSAGVRNGYTF	TGCAGTGCAGGGGTGAGGAATGGCTACACCTTC
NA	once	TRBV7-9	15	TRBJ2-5	CASSSGSGVLETQYF	TGTGCCAGCAGCTCCGGGTCGGGTGTTCTAGAGACCCAGTACTTC
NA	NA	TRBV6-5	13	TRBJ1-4	CASSYATNEKLFF	TGTGCCAGCAGTTATGCAACTAATGAAAAACTGTTTTTT
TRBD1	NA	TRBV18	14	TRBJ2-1	CASSLDRGPNEQFF	TGTGCCAGCTCACTGGACAGGGGACCTAATGAGCAGTTCTTC
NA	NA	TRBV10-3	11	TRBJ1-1	CAIRDSHEAFF	TGTGCCATCAGGGACAGCCATGAAGCTTTCTTT
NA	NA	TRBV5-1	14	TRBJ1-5	CASSRGESNQPQHF	TGCGCCAGCAGTCGCGGTGAGAGCAATCAGCCCCAGCATTTT
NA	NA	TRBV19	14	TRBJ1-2	CASSIKSAKRGYTF	TGTGCCAGTAGTATAAAATCAGCCAAGCGTGGCTACACCTTC
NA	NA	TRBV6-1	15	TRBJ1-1	CASSKLQGMNTEAFF	TGTGCCAGCAGTAAACTACAGGGCATGAACACTGAAGCTTTCTTT
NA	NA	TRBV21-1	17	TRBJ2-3	CASSKVEGRPLWDTQYF	TGTGCCAGCAGCAAAGTGGAGGGGCGGCCACTGTGGGATACGCAGTATTTT
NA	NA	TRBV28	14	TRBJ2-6	CASLTHSGANVLTF	TGTGCCAGTCTTACCCACTCTGGGGCCAACGTCCTGACTTTC
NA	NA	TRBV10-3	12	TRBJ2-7	CAISLKSDEQYF	TGTGCCATCAGCCTTAAAAGCGACGAGCAGTACTTC
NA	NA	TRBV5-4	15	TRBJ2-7	CASSSQDTESYEQYF	TGTGCCAGCAGTTCCCAGGACACGGAGAGCTACGAGCAGTACTTC
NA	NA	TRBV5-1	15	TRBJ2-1	CASSLDGVSYNEQFF	TGCGCCAGCAGCTTGGATGGGGTCTCCTACAATGAGCAGTTCTTC
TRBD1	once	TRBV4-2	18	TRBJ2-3	CASSQGAGTGASTDTQYF	TGTGCCAGCAGCCAAGGTGCTGGGACAGGGGCTAGCACAGATACGCAGTATTTT
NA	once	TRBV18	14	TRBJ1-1	CASSPSWENTEAFF	TGTGCCAGCTCACCATCCTGGGAGAACACTGAAGCTTTCTTT
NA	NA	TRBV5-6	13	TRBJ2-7	CASSLIEKNEQYF	TGTGCCAGCAGCTTGATTGAAAAAAACGAGCAGTACTTC
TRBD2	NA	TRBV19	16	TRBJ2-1	CASSIDSPGTMLEQFF	TGTGCCAGTAGTATAGATTCCCCCGGGACTATGCTAGAGCAGTTCTTC
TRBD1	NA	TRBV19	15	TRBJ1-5	CASSNGQGDNQPQHF	TGTGCCAGTAGTAATGGACAGGGGGACAATCAGCCCCAGCATTTT
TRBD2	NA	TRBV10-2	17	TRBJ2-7	CASSESNSPTSGYEQYF	TGCGCCAGCAGTGAGTCGAATAGCCCGACTAGCGGATACGAGCAGTACTTC
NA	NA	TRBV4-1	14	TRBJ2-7	CASSRQDIPYEQYF	TGCGCCAGCAGCCGGCAGGATATCCCCTACGAGCAGTACTTC
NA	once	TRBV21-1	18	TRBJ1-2	CASSKENRVKDCLVGYTF	TGTGCCAGCAGCAAAGAAAATAGGGTTAAAGACTGTCTCGTAGGCTACACCTTC
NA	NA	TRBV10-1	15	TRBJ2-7	CASSLIRDNLGEQYF	TGCGCCAGCAGTCTAATCCGGGACAACCTGGGCGAGCAGTACTTC
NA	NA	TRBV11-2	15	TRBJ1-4	CASSSGSFTNEKLFF	TGTGCCAGCAGCTCAGGCTCTTTCACTAATGAAAAACTGTTTTTT
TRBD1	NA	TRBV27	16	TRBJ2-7	CASSPERGTGGYEQYF	TGTGCCAGCAGTCCTGAACGAGGGACAGGGGGTTACGAGCAGTACTTC
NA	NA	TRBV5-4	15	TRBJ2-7	CASSLGNTLSGEQYF	TGTGCCAGCAGCTTGGGAAATACCCTGTCAGGCGAGCAGTACTTC
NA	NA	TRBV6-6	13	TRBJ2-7	CASSLGQETWQYF	TGTGCCAGCAGTTTAGGGCAGGAAACATGGCAGTACTTC